The T cell receptor beta chain under discussion was sequenced for a study of cytomegalovirus exposure and HLA in healthy donors. The length of the CDR3 is 14 residues. Trimming at V came to 3 bases and at J to 4 bases, leaving 5 bases not matched to a gene. CDR1 SGHAT and CDR2 FQNNGV come from the germline V gene. Clones were read by immunoSEQ multiplex PCR, and TCRdb kept only the in-frame ones, dropping some. The table records over 250,000 clones, just over 85% of them present only once. The chain employs TRBV11-2 and TRBJ1-2, with 7 bases identical to TRBD1. The sequence was collected from a woman aged 18-35 years in good health and CMV-seronegative. The sample consisted of PBMCs. The chain's CDR3 is CASSFYPGGYGYTF. CDR3 sequence (DNA): TGTGCCAGCAGCTTTTACCCAGGGGGCTATGGCTACACCTTC.